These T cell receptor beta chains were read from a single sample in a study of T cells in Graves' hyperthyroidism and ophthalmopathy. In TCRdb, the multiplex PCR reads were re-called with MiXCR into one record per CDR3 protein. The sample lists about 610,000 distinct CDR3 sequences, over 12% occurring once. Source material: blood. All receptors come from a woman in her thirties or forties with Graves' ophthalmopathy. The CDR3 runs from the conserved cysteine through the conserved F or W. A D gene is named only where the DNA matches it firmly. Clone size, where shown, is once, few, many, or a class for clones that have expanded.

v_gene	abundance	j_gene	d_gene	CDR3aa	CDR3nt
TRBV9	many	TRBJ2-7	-	CASSVGQESLHEQYF	TGTGCCAGCAGCGTAGGGCAGGAAAGTCTCCACGAGCAGTACTTC
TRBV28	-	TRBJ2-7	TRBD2	CASSTGLAGGDEQYF	TGTGCCAGCAGCACGGGACTAGCGGGAGGCGACGAGCAGTACTTC
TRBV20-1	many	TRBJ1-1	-	CSMDLNTEAFF	TGCAGTATGGATTTGAACACTGAAGCTTTCTTT
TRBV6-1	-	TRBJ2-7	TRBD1	CASSRTGLGYEQYF	TGTGCCAGCAGTCGGACAGGGCTCGGATACGAGCAGTACTTC
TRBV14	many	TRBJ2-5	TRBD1	CASSQTTGGKETQYF	TGTGCCAGCAGCCAAACGACAGGGGGCAAAGAGACCCAGTACTTC
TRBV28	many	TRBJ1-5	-	CASSQDLSSNQPQHF	TGTGCCAGCAGCCAGGACCTTTCAAGCAATCAGCCCCAGCATTTT
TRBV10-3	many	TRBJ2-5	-	CAISGPDKETQYF	TGTGCCATCAGTGGGCCCGATAAAGAGACCCAGTACTTC
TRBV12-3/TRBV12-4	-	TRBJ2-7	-	CASSFNGASYEQYF	TGTGCCAGCAGTTTTAATGGTGCCTCCTACGAGCAGTACTTC
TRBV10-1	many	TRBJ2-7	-	CASSGDNSYEQYF	TGCGCCAGCAGTGGTGATAACTCCTACGAGCAGTACTTC
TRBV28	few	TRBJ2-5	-	CASSFRDGRGETQYF	TGTGCCAGCAGTTTCCGGGACGGCCGAGGGGAGACCCAGTACTTC
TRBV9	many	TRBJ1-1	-	CASSASTVTAVSNTEAFF	TGTGCCAGCAGCGCAAGCACAGTTACAGCAGTTTCTAACACTGAAGCTTTCTTT
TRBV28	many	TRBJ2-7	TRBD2	CASSLGSGLSYEQYF	TGTGCCAGCAGTTTAGGTAGCGGGTTGTCCTACGAGCAGTACTTC
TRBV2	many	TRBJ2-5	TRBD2	CASSESAGVVQETQYF	TGTGCCAGCAGTGAATCGGCGGGAGTGGTCCAAGAGACCCAGTACTTC
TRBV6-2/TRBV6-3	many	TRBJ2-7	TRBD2	CASSYELADYYEQYF	TGTGCCAGCAGTTACGAACTAGCGGACTATTACGAGCAGTACTTC
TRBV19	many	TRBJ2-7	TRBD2	CASRSASGPYEQYF	TGTGCCAGTAGGTCGGCTAGCGGCCCCTACGAGCAGTACTTC
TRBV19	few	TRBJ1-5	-	CASNAVQHQPQHF	TGTGCCAGTAACGCCGTCCAGCATCAGCCCCAGCATTTT
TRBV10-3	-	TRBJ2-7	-	CAISGNIYEQYF	TGTGCCATCAGTGGAAATATCTACGAGCAGTACTTC
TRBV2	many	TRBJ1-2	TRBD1	CASSEDREVF	TGTGCCAGCAGTGAGGACAGGGAGGTCTTC
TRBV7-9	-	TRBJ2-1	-	CASSSGWDEQFF	TGTGCCAGCAGCTCCGGGTGGGATGAGCAGTTCTTC
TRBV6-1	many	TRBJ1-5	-	CASSRQPDQPQHF	TGTGCCAGCAGTCGCCAACCTGATCAGCCCCAGCATTTT
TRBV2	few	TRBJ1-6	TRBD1	CASSDRGLSPLHF	TGTGCCAGCTCGGACAGGGGGCTTTCACCCCTCCACTTT
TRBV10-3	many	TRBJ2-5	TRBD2	CAISDGAGGETQYF	TGTGCCATCAGTGACGGAGCGGGAGGAGAGACCCAGTACTTC
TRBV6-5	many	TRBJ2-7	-	CASSYSKWGTYEQYF	TGTGCCAGCAGTTACTCGAAGTGGGGAACGTACGAGCAGTACTTC
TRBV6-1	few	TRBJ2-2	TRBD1	CASIGRTGDTGELFF	TGTGCCAGCATCGGCCGGACAGGGGACACCGGGGAGCTGTTTTTT
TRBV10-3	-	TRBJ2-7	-	CAIEERGAGEQYF	TGTGCCATCGAAGAACGAGGGGCGGGCGAGCAGTACTTC
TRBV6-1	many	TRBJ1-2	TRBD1	CASSTMTGGYGYTF	TGTGCCAGCAGTACCATGACAGGGGGCTATGGCTACACCTTC
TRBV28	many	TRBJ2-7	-	CASSPSGNYEQYF	TGTGCCAGCAGTCCTAGTGGTAACTACGAGCAGTACTTC
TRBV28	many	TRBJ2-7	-	CASSPGAGPYEQYF	TGTGCCAGCAGTCCTGGGGCGGGACCCTACGAGCAGTACTTC